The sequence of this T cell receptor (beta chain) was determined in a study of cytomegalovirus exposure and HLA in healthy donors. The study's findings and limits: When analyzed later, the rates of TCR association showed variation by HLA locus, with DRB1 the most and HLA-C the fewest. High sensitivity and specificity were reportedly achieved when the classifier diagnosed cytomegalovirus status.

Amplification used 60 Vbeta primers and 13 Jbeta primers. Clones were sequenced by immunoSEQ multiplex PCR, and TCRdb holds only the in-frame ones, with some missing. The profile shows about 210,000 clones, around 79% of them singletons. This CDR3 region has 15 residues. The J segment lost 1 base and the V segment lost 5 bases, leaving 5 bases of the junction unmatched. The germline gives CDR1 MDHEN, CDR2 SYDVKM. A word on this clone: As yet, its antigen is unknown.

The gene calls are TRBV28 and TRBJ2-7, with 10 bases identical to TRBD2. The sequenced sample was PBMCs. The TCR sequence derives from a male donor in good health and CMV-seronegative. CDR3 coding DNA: TGTGCCAGCAGTCCAGGTAGCGGGGGGTCCTACGAGCAGTACTTC. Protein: CASSPGSGGSYEQYF.